The 20 T cell receptor beta chains below all came from one sample that was sequenced in a study of T cell changes during pregnancy in multiple sclerosis. The repertoire was sequenced with immunoSEQ multiplex PCR; TCRdb's copy has only in-frame clones and lacks some. The sample has under 80,000 clones, about nine tenths seen once. The specimen was CD4+ T cells from peripheral blood mononuclear cells, collected in the second trimester of pregnancy. Receptors were obtained from a female donor with multiple sclerosis, enrolled in a pregnancy study.

The rearrangement uses TRBV7-7 and TRBJ2-2; 9 bases align to TRBD1. This CDR3 is built from 16 residues. Trimming at V came to 5 bases and at J to 4 bases, leaving 8 bases not matched to a gene. Looked up from germline, CDR1 is SSHAT and CDR2 is FNYEAQ (reference sequence). The CDR3 sequence is CASSPGQGSFTGELFF. The CDR3 bases are TGTGCCAGCAGCCCAGGACAGGGGTCGTTCACCGGGGAGCTGTTTTTT.

This chain joins TRBV11-3 and TRBJ2-3, with D possibly being TRBD2 (7 bases). Germline V lookup: CDR1 SGHNT, CDR2 YENEEA. This CDR3 has 14 amino acids. V lost 5 bases to trimming and J lost 7 bases, with 16 bases between them. The CDR3 protein is CASSPGAGANTQYF. In nucleotides, the CDR3 is TGTGCCAGCAGCCCCGGTGCGGGGGCGAATACGCAGTATTTT.

V and J are TRBV28 and TRBJ1-2, with D possibly being TRBD1 (6 bases). The CDR3 has 15 amino acids. Germline V CDR1 and CDR2: MDHEN, SYDVKM. V lost 3 bases, J lost 1 base, and 12 bases lay in between. The chain's CDR3 is CASSFAQGLNYGYTF. CDR3 sequence (DNA): TGTGCCAGCAGTTTCGCGCAGGGGCTTAACTATGGCTACACCTTC.

For the CDR3, the DNA is TGTGCCAGCAGCGTTACTAGCTCCCCAACCGGAGTCTTACGCACAGATACGCAGTATTTT. It yields the protein CASSVTSSPTGVLRTDTQYF. The J gene is TRBJ2-3, the V gene TRBV9, with D tentatively TRBD2 (6 bases). CDR3 length: 20 residues. Germline CDR1 SGDLS, CDR2 YYNGEE. V gave up 2 bases and J gave up 1 base, with 26 bases separating them.

About this clone itself: This sample also contains other DNA sequences that code for the same CDR3. This rearrangement joins TRBV10-3 to TRBJ2-1; 12 nucleotides line up with TRBD2. After removal of 3 bases from V and 7 bases from J, the junction contained 4 bases not matched to a gene. Germline V gene sequence: CDR1 ENHRY, CDR2 SYGVKD. The CDR3 runs to 15 residues. CDR3 nucleotides: TGTGCCATCAGTGATGGGACTAGCGGGTCAAATGAGCAGTTCTTC. This encodes CAISDGTSGSNEQFF.

The chain couples TRBV5-6 to TRBJ2-5, with 8 bases aligning to TRBD1. V was clipped by 4 bases and J by 5 bases; unmatched bases: 7. This CDR3 region has 14 residues. CDR1 is SGHDT and CDR2 is YYEEEE in the germline V gene. CDR3 residues: CASSRPGGRETQYF. CDR3 DNA: TGTGCCAGCAGCCGCCCAGGGGGCCGGGAGACCCAGTACTTC.

Here the CDR3 reads CASSYSMASEAFF. The CDR3 region has the DNA TGTGCCAGCAGTTACTCGATGGCCAGTGAAGCTTTCTTT. The chain uses TRBV6-5 and TRBJ1-1; D unresolved. This CDR3 is 13 amino acids long. Between the trimmed V and J ends, which lost 0 bases and 7 bases, there was a span of 9 bases. Germline-derived CDR1 and CDR2 are MNHEY and SVGAGI.

V usage is TRBV6-1 and J usage is TRBJ1-2, with D perhaps matching TRBD1 (6 bases). Per germline, CDR1 MNHNS and CDR2 SASEGT. V dropped 3 bases and J dropped 4 bases, with 12 bases sitting between them. The CDR3 is 14 amino acids. The CDR3 is CASSEGGGTYGYTF. CDR3 DNA: TGTGCCAGCAGTGAGGGGGGGGGCACCTATGGCTACACCTTC.

In its sample, this clone was seen once. The CDR3 DNA is TGTGCCATCAGTAAAACCGACAGGGGGCTGGTCAATGAGCAGTTCTTC. Translation gives CAISKTDRGLVNEQFF. The chain links TRBV10-3 to TRBJ2-1, with TRBD1 matching over 10 bases. CDR1 ENHRY and CDR2 SYGVKD come from the germline V gene. This CDR3 spans 16 amino acids. V shed 5 bases and J 6 bases; nucleotides not matched to a gene: 10.

The V gene is TRBV27, the J gene TRBJ2-3; D is ambiguous. This CDR3 has 13 residues. V shed 6 bases and J shed 6 bases, with 13 bases lying between them. Per the germline V gene, CDR1 is MNHEY and CDR2 is SMNVEV (reference sequence). The CDR3 nucleotides read TGTGCCAGCAGCCTCTCCCGGTGGGATACGCAGTATTTT. Protein product: CASSLSRWDTQYF.

V is TRBV30 and J is TRBJ1-2, with TRBD1 matching over 8 bases. The CDR3 covers 12 residues. Per the germline V gene, CDR1 is GTSNPN and CDR2 is SVGIG (reference sequence). V was clipped by 8 bases and J by 6 bases; unmatched bases: 8. CDR3 bases: TGTGCCCAAGATAGCAGGGGGCATGGCTACACCTTC. This sequence encodes CAQDSRGHGYTF. The full variable domain, with the rest looked up from reference TRBV30 and TRBJ1-2, is SQTIHQWPATLVQPVGSPLSLECTVEGTSNPNLYWYRQAAGRGLQLLFYSVGIGQISSEVPQNLSASRPQDRQFILSSKKLLLSDSGFYLCAQDSRGHGYTFGSGTRLTVV.

The J gene is TRBJ2-7, the V gene TRBV14; D is unclear. The CDR3 loop spans 14 amino acids. Trimming pared 1 base from V and 7 bases from J, leaving 14 bases between. Germline V gene lookup returns CDR1 SGHDN and CDR2 FVKESK. CDR3 in DNA: TGTGCCAGCAGCCAAGGGGCCCACTCTGGAGAGCAGTACTTC. Its translation: CASSQGAHSGEQYF. The full variable domain, in which reference TRBV14 and TRBJ2-7 provide the parts outside the CDR3, is EAGVTQFPSHSVIEKGQTVTLRCDPISGHDNLYWYRRVMGKEIKFLLHFVKESKQDESGMPNNRFLAERTGGTYSTLKVQPAELEDSGVYFCASSQGAHSGEQYFGPGTRLTVT.

The chain carries TRBV7-9 and TRBJ1-2, with D possibly matching TRBD1 (5 bases). Germline CDR1 reads SEHNR; CDR2 reads FQNEAQ (reference sequence). Trimming cost V 4 bases and J 5 bases, with 20 bases left between them. This CDR3 has 16 amino acids. CDR3 coding DNA: TGTGCCAGCAGCTCATGGCAGTCGACAGAAAAGTATGGCTACACCTTC. It is translated as CASSSWQSTEKYGYTF.

The V call is TRBV9, the J call TRBJ1-1, with D uncertain. CDR1 is SGDLS and CDR2 is YYNGEE in the germline V gene. V lost 0 bases and J lost 4, with 13 bases in between. The CDR3 covers 15 residues. The CDR3 sequence is CASSVGPEGSTEAFF. CDR3 sequence (DNA): TGTGCCAGCAGCGTAGGCCCCGAGGGCTCCACTGAAGCTTTCTTT.

Here the CDR3 reads CASTPFTDTQYF. The CDR3 DNA reads as TGTGCCAGCACCCCTTTCACAGATACGCAGTATTTT. V and J are TRBV7-2 and TRBJ2-3; D gene ambiguous. The germline CDR1 and CDR2 sequences are SGHTA and FQGNSA. The V and J ends lost 7 bases and 2 bases respectively, with 7 bases between them. CDR3 length: 12 amino acids.

This chain connects TRBV2 to TRBJ1-5, with D hard to call. V was pared by 4 bases and J by 0 bases, with 22 bases between. Germline assignment: CDR1 SNHLY and CDR2 FYNNEI. The CDR3 has 19 residues. The CDR3 here is CASSGRAPPMQYSNQPQHF. The CDR3 region has the DNA TGTGCCAGCAGTGGGCGGGCCCCACCAATGCAATATAGCAATCAGCCCCAGCATTTT. The complete variable domain, with remaining parts taken from reference TRBV2 and TRBJ1-5, reads EPEVTQTPSHQVTQMGQEVILRCVPISNHLYFYWYRQILGQKVEFLVSFYNNEISEKSEIFDDQFSVERPDGSNFTLKIRSTKLEDSAMYFCASSGRAPPMQYSNQPQHFGDGTRLSIL.

The chain recombines TRBV25-1 with TRBJ2-2, with D perhaps matching TRBD1 (8 bases). This CDR3 has 13 residues. Trimming took 7 bases from V and 9 from J, leaving 15 bases between them. CDR1 MGHDK and CDR2 SYGVNS come from the germline V gene. CDR3 bases: TGTGCCAGCAACCACAGGGGGGGCAGGGAGCTGTTTTTT. It translates to CASNHRGGRELFF.

The chain combines TRBV18 with TRBJ2-1; 11 positions agree with TRBD1. From germline, CDR1 is KGHSH and CDR2 LQKENI. The length of the CDR3 is 17 residues. V was clipped by 3 bases and J by 0 bases; unmatched bases: 4. CDR3 in amino acids: CASSPDRGLSSYNEQFF. CDR3 coding DNA: TGTGCCAGCTCACCGGACAGGGGGCTAAGCTCCTACAATGAGCAGTTCTTC.

The chain employs TRBV7-8 and TRBJ1-1; D remains ambiguous. The CDR3 is made up of 13 amino acids. Germline V lookup: CDR1 SGHVS, CDR2 FQNEAQ. V was shortened by 2 bases and J by 4 bases, with 8 bases between the two germline ends. The CDR3 coding sequence is TGTGCCAGCAGCTTATTGGGGAGCACTGAAGCTTTCTTT. Translating it yields CASSLLGSTEAFF.

The V call is TRBV7-9, the J call TRBJ1-1; 9 nucleotides match TRBD1. Germline V gene data show CDR1 as SEHNR and CDR2 as FQNEAQ (reference sequence). V was pared by 1 base and J by 11 bases, with 14 bases of the junction left unmatched. The CDR3 has 16 residues. The CDR3, as DNA: TGTGCCAGCAGCTTAGGGCTAGGACAGGGGACGAGCGGGGCTTTCTTT. Protein product: CASSLGLGQGTSGAFF.